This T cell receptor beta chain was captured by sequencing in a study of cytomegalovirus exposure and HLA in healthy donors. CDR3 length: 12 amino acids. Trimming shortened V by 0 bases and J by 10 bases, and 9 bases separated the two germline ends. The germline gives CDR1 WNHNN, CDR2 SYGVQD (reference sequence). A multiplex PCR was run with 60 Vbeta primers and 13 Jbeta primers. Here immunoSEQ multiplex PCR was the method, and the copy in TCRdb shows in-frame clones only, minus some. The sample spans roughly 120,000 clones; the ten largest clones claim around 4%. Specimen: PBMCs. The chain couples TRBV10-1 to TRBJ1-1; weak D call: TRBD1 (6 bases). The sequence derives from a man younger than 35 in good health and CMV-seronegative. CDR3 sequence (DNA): TGCGCCAGCAGTGAGTCGGGGACAAGAGCTTTCTTT. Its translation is CASSESGTRAFF.